A single sample gave rise to the 11 T cell receptor beta chains below, sequenced in a study of blood T cell repertoires in COVID-19. TCRdb's copy holds only in-frame clones and misses some; the assay was immunoSEQ multiplex PCR. Here the sample spans tens of thousands of clones, roughly 80% being singletons. The sample taken for sequencing was peripheral blood. Every receptor here comes from a human donor in a cohort sampled during active or convalescent COVID-19.

V and J are TRBV7-9 and TRBJ2-1; TRBD2 aligns across 8 bases. CDR1 and CDR2 (germline): SEHNR, FQNEAQ (reference sequence). The CDR3 spans 19 residues. V shed 5 bases and J 0 bases; nucleotides not matched to a gene: 15. The CDR3 nucleotides are TGTGCCAGCAGCCCATCGGGGGGGAGCGGGGGTCCCTCCTACAATGAGCAGTTCTTC. This codes for CASSPSGGSGGPSYNEQFF.

The genes are TRBV5-4 and TRBJ1-6; 7 nucleotides align to TRBD1. The V segment lost 6 bases and the J segment 7 bases; nucleotides outside the gene matches: 7. The CDR3 covers 14 residues. The germline V gene encodes CDR1 SGHNT and CDR2 YYREEE (reference sequence). CDR3 sequence: CASNRDRVNSPLHF. In nucleotides, the CDR3 is TGTGCCAGCAACCGAGACAGGGTAAATTCACCCCTCCACTTT.

The chain uses TRBV7-2 and TRBJ1-4, with D unresolved. Germline V lookup: CDR1 SGHTA, CDR2 FQGNSA. The CDR3 is 16 amino acids. The V end lost 3 bases, the J end lost 0 bases, and 11 bases lay between the germline ends. CDR3 DNA: TGTGCCAGCAGCTTTCGAGGACTAGCAACTAATGAAAAACTGTTTTTT. As protein: CASSFRGLATNEKLFF.

The chain uses TRBV18 and TRBJ1-1; TRBD1 agrees at 8 bases. Germline V gene lookup returns CDR1 KGHSH and CDR2 LQKENI. V trimming: 3 bases; J trimming: 6 bases; junction bases outside the gene matches: 3. This CDR3 has 13 amino acids. The CDR3, as DNA: TGTGCCAGCTCACCGGACAGGGACGCTGAAGCTTTCTTT. Translating it yields CASSPDRDAEAFF.

J is TRBJ1-1 and V is TRBV19; 8 bases match TRBD1. In germline, CDR1 is LNHDA, CDR2 SQIVND (reference sequence). CDR3 size: 15 residues. V shed 5 bases and J 8 bases; nucleotides not matched to a gene: 13. CDR3 sequence reads: CASSGPGTGIWEAFF. CDR3 coding DNA: TGTGCCAGTAGTGGACCCGGGACAGGTATTTGGGAAGCTTTCTTT.

The chain links TRBV2 to TRBJ2-3, with 8 bases fitting TRBD1. The germline CDR1 and CDR2 sequences are SNHLY and FYNNEI. J lost 3 bases, V lost 2 bases, and 7 bases had no gene match. The length of the CDR3 is 16 residues. CDR3 nucleotides: TGTGCCAGCAGTGAAACGAGACAGGGGCGGACAGATACGCAGTATTTT. Its protein product is CASSETRQGRTDTQYF.

This chain connects TRBV18 to TRBJ2-1; TRBD2 agrees at 13 bases. Germline CDR1 KGHSH, CDR2 LQKENI. V gave up 4 bases and J gave up 8 bases; unmatched junction bases: 11. The CDR3 has 17 residues. The CDR3 DNA is TGTGCCAGCTCACGGCAACTAGCGGGGGGGCCTTTGGATGAGCAGTTCTTC. The encoded protein is CASSRQLAGGPLDEQFF.

This clone was detected only once. The rearrangement uses TRBV6-2 or TRBV6-3 and TRBJ1-5, with D tentatively TRBD1 (6 bases). The CDR3 contains 14 residues. V gave up 6 bases and J gave up 7 bases, with 16 bases separating them. From germline, CDR1 is MNHEY and CDR2 SVGEGT. CDR3 region: CASSPGQTPQPQHF. CDR3 bases: TGTGCCAGCAGCCCCGGACAGACGCCGCAGCCCCAGCATTTT.

CDR3 sequence reads: CASSARGSGASYNEQFF. The CDR3 nucleotides read TGTGCCAGCAGCGCTCGAGGAAGCGGGGCGTCCTACAATGAGCAGTTCTTC. The chain is built from TRBV9 and TRBJ2-1, with 7 nucleotides matching TRBD2. With V trimmed by 3 bases and J by 1 base, 10 bases remained unmatched. This CDR3 has 17 amino acids. Germline CDR1 is SGDLS and CDR2 is YYNGEE.

V usage is TRBV19 and J usage is TRBJ1-1; 7 bases match TRBD1. Germline V gene data show CDR1 as LNHDA and CDR2 as SQIVND (reference sequence). V lost 6 bases to trimming and J lost 6 bases; unmatched junction nucleotides: 4. The CDR3 covers 12 residues. The CDR3 bases are TGTGCCAGTAGCCGAACAGGGGCTGAAGCTTTCTTT. This gives the protein CASSRTGAEAFF.

The CDR3 protein is CASSKYNEKLFF. CDR3 DNA sequence: TGTGCCAGCAGCAAATATAATGAAAAACTGTTTTTT. The genes are TRBV11-2 and TRBJ1-4; D gene ambiguous. Germline V gives CDR1 SGHAT, CDR2 FQNNGV. Trimming pared 5 bases from V and 4 bases from J, leaving 5 bases between. The CDR3 loop spans 12 amino acids.